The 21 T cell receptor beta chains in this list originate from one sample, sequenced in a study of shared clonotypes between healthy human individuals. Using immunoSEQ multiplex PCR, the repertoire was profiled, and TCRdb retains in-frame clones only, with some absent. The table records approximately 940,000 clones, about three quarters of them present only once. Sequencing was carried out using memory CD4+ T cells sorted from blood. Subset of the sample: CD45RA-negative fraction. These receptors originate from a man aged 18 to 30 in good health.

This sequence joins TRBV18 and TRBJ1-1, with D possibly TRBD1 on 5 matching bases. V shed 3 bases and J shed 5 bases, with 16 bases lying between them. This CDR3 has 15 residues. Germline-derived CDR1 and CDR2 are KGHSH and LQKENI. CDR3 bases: TGTGCCAGCTCACCGCTGGGGCCAGGGCGGACTGAAGCTTTCTTT. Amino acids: CASSPLGPGRTEAFF.

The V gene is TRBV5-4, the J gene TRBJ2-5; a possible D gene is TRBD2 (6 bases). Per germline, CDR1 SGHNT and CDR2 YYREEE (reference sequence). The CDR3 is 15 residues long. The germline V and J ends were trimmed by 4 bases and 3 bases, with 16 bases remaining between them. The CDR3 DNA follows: TGTGCCAGCAGCCAACCCGGGAGTTCTGAAGAGACCCAGTACTTC. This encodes CASSQPGSSEETQYF. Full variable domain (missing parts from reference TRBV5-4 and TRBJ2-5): ETGVTQSPTHLIKTRGQQVTLRCSSQSGHNTVSWYQQALGQGPQFIFQYYREEENGRGNFPPRFSGLQFPNYSSELNVNALELDDSALYLCASSQPGSSEETQYFGPGTRLLVL.

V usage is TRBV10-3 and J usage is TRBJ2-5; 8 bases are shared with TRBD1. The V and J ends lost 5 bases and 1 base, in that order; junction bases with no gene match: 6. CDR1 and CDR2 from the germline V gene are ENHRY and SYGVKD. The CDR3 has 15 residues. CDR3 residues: CAISTGGAFQETQYF. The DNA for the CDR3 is TGTGCCATCAGTACAGGGGGAGCCTTCCAAGAGACCCAGTACTTC.

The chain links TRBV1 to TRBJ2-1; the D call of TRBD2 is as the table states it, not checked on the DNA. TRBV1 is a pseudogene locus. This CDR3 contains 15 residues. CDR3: CTSRPGLADHNEQFF. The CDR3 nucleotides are TGCACCAGCAGACCGGGACTAGCGGACCACAATGAGCAGTTCTTC.

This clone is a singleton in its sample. Written as DNA, the CDR3 is TGTGCCATCGTCCACGCGGGGGTGCCGTACCAGCAGTACTTC. Translation: CAIVHAGVPYQQYF. The chain carries TRBV19 and TRBJ2-7, with 7 bases that match TRBD2. Germline CDR1 reads LNHDA; CDR2 reads SQIVND (reference sequence). The CDR3 totals 14 residues. After removal of 10 bases from V and 8 bases from J, the junction contained 17 bases not matched to a gene.

CDR3 in amino acids: CASRPGTATRTDTQYF. The DNA of the CDR3 is TGTGCCAGCAGACCAGGGACGGCGACCCGAACAGATACGCAGTATTTT. The gene calls are TRBV7-6 and TRBJ2-3; D is possibly TRBD1 or TRBD2 (5 bases each). The CDR3 sequence is 16 residues long. V was pared by 6 bases and J by 3 bases, with 19 bases between. Germline-derived CDR1 and CDR2 are SGHVS and FNYEAQ.

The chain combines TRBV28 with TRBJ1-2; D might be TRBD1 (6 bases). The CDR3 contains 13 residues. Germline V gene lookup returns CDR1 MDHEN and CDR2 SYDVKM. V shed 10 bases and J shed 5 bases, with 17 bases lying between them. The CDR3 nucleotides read TGTGCCACCCTAACGGGGGGCGCGTATGGCTACACCTTC. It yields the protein CATLTGGAYGYTF.

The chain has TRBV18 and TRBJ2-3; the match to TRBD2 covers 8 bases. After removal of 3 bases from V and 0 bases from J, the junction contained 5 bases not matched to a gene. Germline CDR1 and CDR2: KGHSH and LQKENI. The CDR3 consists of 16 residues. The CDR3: CASSPLAGTSTDTQYF. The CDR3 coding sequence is TGTGCCAGCTCACCGCTAGCGGGTACTAGCACAGATACGCAGTATTTT.

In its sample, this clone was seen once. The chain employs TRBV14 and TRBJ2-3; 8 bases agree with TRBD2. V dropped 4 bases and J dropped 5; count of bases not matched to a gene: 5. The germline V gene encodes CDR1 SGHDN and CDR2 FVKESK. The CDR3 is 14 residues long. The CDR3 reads CASSRSGSIDTQYF. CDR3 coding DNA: TGTGCCAGCAGCCGCAGCGGGAGTATAGATACGCAGTATTTT.

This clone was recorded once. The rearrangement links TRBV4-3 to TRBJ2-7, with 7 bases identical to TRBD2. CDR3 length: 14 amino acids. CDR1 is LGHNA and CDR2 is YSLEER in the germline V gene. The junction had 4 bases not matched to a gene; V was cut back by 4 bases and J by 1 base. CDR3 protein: CASSPGRPSYEQYF. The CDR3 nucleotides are TGCGCCAGCAGCCCCGGGAGGCCATCCTACGAGCAGTACTTC.

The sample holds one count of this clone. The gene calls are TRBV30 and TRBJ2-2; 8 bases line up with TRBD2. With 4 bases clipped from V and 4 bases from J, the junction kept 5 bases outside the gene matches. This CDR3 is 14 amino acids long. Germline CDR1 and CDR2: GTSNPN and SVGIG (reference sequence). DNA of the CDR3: TGTGCCTGGACCGGGAGGGACCTCACCGGGGAGCTGTTTTTT. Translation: CAWTGRDLTGELFF. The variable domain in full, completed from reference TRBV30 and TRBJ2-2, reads SQTIHQWPATLVQPVGSPLSLECTVEGTSNPNLYWYRQAAGRGLQLLFYSVGIGQISSEVPQNLSASRPQDRQFILSSKKLLLSDSGFYLCAWTGRDLTGELFFGEGSRLTVL.

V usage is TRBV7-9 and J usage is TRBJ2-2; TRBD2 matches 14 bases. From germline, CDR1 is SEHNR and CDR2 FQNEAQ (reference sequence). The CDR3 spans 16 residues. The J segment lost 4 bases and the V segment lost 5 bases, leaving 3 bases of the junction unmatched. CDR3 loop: CASSRLAGGPTGELFF. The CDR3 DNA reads TGTGCCAGCAGCCGACTAGCGGGGGGGCCCACCGGGGAGCTGTTTTTT.

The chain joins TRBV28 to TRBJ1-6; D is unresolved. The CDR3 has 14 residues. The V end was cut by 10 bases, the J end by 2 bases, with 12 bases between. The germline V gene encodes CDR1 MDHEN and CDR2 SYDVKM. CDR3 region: CATGPQTYNSPLHF. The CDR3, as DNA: TGTGCCACGGGCCCACAAACCTATAATTCACCCCTCCACTTT.

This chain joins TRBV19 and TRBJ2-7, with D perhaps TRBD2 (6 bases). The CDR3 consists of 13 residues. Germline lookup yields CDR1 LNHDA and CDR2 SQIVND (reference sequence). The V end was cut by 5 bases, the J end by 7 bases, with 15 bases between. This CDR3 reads CASSSGTALEQYF. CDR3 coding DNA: TGTGCCAGTAGTTCCGGGACTGCCTTAGAGCAGTACTTC.

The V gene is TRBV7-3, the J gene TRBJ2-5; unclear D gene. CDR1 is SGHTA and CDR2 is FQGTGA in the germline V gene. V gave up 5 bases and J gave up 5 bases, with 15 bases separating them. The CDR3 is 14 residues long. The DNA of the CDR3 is TGTGCCAGCAGCCGCTCGAAGGGAATCGAGACCCAGTACTTC. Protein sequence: CASSRSKGIETQYF.

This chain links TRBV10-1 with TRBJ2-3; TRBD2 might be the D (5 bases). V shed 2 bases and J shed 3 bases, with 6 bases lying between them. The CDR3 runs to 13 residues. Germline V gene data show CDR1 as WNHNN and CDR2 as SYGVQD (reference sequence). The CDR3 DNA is TGCGCCAGCAGTGAGAGGAGGACAGATACGCAGTATTTT. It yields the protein CASSERRTDTQYF.

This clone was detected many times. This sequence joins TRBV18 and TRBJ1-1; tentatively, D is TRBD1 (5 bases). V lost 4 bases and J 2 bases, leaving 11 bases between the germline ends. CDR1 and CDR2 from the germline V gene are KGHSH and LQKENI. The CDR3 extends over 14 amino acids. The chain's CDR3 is CASSRQGSNTEAFF. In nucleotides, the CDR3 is TGTGCCAGCTCACGGCAGGGATCCAACACTGAAGCTTTCTTT.

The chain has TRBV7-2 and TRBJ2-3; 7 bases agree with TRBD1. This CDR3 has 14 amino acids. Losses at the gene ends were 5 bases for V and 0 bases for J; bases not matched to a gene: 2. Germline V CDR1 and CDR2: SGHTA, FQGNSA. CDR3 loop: CASSPTGSTDTQYF. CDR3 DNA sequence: TGTGCCAGCAGCCCGACAGGGAGCACAGATACGCAGTATTTT.

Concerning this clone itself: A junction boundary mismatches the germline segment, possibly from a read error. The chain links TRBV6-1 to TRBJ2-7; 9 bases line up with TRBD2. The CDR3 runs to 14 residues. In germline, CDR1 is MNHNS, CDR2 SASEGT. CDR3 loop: CASSYVTSGRGTDF. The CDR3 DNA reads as TGTGCCAGCAGTTATGTGACTAGCGGACGCGGCACGGACTTC.

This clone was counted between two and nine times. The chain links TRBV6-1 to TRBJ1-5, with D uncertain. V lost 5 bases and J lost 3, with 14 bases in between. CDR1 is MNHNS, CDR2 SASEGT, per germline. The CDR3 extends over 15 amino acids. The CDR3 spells CASSIEWRLNQPQHF. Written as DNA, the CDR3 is TGTGCCAGCAGTATAGAGTGGCGGCTCAATCAGCCCCAGCATTTT.

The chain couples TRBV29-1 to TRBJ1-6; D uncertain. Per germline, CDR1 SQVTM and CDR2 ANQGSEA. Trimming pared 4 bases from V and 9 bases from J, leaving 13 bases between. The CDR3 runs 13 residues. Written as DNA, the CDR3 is TGCAGCGTTGGGGCAGCTCTGGGTTCACCCCTCCACTTT. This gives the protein CSVGAALGSPLHF.